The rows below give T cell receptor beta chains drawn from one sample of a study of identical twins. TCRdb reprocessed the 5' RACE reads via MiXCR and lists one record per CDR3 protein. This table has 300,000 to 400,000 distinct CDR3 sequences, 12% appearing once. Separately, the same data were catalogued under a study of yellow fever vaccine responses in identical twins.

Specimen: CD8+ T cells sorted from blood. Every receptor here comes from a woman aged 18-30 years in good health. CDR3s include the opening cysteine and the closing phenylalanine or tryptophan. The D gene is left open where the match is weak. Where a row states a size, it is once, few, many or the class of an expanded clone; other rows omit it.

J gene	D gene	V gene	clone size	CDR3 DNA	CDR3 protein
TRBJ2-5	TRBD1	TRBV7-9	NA	TGTGCCAGCCTAACAGGGGCCCTCCAAGAGACCCAGTACTTC	CASLTGALQETQYF
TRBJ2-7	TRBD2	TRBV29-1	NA	TGCAGCGTTGGTAGCGGGGTCTCCTACGAGCAGTACTTC	CSVGSGVSYEQYF
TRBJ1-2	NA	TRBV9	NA	TGTGCCAGCAGGCAGGGACCTAATGGCTACACCTTC	CASRQGPNGYTF
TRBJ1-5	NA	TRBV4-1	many	TGCGCCAGCAGCCTAACGGTGTCGGGAAGCAATCAGCCCCAGCATTTT	CASSLTVSGSNQPQHF
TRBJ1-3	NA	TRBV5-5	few	TGTGCCAGCAGCTTCTCTGACACCTCTGGAAACACCATATATTTT	CASSFSDTSGNTIYF
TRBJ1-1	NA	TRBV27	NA	TGTGCCAGCAGTTTGTCAGGACCCCGGAGGACTGAAGCTTTCTTT	CASSLSGPRRTEAFF
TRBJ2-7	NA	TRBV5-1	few	TGCGCCAGCAGCAGCGAACAGGGTCGGGATTACGAGCAGTACTTC	CASSSEQGRDYEQYF
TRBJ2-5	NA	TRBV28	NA	TGTGCCAGCAGTTTAATCAGCGGTATAGAGACCCAGTACTTC	CASSLISGIETQYF
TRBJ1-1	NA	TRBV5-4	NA	TGTGCCAGCAGCTTCGGACAGGAAGCTTTCTTT	CASSFGQEAFF
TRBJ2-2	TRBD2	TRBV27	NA	TGTGCCAGCAGTTTCGACGTAGCGGGGGGTAACACCGGGGAGCTGTTTTTT	CASSFDVAGGNTGELFF
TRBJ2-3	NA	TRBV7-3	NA	TGTGCCAGCAGCCGCGAATTTTCCTGGCGGGATACGCAGTATTTT	CASSREFSWRDTQYF
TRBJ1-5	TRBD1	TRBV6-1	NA	TGTGCCAGCAGCATCAGGGGGGACGGCAATCAGCCCCAGCATTTT	CASSIRGDGNQPQHF
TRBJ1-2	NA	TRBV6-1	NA	TGTGCCAGCAGTCCCTTGGAGGGGGTCTATGGCTACACCTTC	CASSPLEGVYGYTF
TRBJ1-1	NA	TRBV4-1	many	TGCGCCAGCAGCCAGGTTTTGAACACTGAAGCTTTCTTT	CASSQVLNTEAFF
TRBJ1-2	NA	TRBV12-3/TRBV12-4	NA	TGTGCCAGCAGCCCCGGACTGCCGAGGGATGGCTACACCTTC	CASSPGLPRDGYTF
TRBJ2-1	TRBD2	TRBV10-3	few	TGTGCCATCAGTGAACTAGCGGGAGGGCCAAGTGATGAGCAGTTCTTC	CAISELAGGPSDEQFF
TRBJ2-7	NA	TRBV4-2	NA	TGTGCCAGCAGCCAGCCGAGCTGGGGTTCCTACGAGCAGTACTTC	CASSQPSWGSYEQYF
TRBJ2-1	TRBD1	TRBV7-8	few	TGTGCCAGCAGCTTAGGTGTAGGGGGCGGTCACAATGAGCAGTTCTTC	CASSLGVGGGHNEQFF
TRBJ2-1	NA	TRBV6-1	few	TGTGCCAGCAGTGGATGGGATGGGGCTAGGTACAATGAGCAGTTCTTC	CASSGWDGARYNEQFF
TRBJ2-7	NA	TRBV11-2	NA	TGTGCCAGCAGCCTAAGGGCTGGCTACGAGCAGTACTTC	CASSLRAGYEQYF
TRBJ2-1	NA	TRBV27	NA	TGTGCCAGCAGTTTGAGGGGGGGGGATTGGGAGCAGTTCTTC	CASSLRGGDWEQFF
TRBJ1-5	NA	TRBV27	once	TGTGCCAGCAGTACCCAGGGCGAACTAAATCAGCCCCAGCATTTT	CASSTQGELNQPQHF